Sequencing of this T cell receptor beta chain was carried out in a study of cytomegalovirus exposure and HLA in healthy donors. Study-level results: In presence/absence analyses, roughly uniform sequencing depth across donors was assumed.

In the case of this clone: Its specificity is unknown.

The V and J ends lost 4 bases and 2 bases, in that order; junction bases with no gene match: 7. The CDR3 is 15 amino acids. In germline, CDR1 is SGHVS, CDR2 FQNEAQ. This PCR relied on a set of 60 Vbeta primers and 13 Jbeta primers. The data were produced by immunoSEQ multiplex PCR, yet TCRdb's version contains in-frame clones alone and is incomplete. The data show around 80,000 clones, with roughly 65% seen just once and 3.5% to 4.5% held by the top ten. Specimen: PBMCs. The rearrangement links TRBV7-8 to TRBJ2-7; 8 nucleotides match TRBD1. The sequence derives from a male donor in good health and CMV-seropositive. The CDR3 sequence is CASSSGQGGPYEQYF. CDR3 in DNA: TGTGCCAGCAGCTCCGGACAGGGTGGCCCCTACGAGCAGTACTTC.